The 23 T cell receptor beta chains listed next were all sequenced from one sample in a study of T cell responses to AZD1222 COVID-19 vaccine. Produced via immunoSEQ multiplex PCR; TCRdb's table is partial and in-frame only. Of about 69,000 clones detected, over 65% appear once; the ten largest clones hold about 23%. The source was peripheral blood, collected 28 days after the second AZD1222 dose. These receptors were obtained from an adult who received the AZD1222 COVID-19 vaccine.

CDR3 DNA sequence: TGTGCCAGTGGCGTCGAGAGTATCGCTGGAAACACCATATATTTT. It codes for CASGVESIAGNTIYF. V is TRBV19 and J is TRBJ1-3; D is unclear. The CDR3 length is 15 residues. Trimming left V 8 bases short and J 2 bases short, with 16 bases between. Germline CDR1 reads LNHDA; CDR2 reads SQIVND (reference sequence).

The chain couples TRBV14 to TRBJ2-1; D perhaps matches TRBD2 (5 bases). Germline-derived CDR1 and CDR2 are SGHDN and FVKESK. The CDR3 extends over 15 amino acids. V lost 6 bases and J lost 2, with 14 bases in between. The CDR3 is CASSAWGAPYNEQFF. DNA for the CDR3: TGTGCCAGCAGTGCCTGGGGAGCCCCCTACAATGAGCAGTTCTTC.

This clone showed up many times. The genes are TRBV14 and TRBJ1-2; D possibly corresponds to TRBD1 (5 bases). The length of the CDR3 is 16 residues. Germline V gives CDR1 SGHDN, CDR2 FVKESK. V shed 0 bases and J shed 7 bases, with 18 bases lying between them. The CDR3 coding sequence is TGTGCCAGCAGCCAAGACCTCGGCAGGGAAATAGGTGGCTACACCTTC. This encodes CASSQDLGREIGGYTF.

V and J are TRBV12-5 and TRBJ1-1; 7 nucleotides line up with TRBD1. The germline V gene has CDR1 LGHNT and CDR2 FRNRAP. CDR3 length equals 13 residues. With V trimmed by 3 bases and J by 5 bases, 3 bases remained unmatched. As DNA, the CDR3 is TGTGCTAGTGGTTTCAAGGGGGCGACTGAAGCTTTCTTT. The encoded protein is CASGFKGATEAFF.

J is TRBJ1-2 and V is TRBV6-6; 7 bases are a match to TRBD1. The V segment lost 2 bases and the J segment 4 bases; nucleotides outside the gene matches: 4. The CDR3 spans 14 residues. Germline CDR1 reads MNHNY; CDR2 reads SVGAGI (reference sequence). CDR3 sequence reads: CASSYGQGGYGYTF. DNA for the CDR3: TGTGCCAGCAGTTACGGTCAGGGGGGCTATGGCTACACCTTC.

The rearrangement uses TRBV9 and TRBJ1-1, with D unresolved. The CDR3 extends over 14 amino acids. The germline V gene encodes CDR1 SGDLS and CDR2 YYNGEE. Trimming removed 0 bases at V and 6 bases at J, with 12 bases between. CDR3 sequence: CASSVGTPTAEAFF. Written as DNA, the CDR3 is TGTGCCAGCAGCGTAGGGACCCCCACGGCTGAAGCTTTCTTT.

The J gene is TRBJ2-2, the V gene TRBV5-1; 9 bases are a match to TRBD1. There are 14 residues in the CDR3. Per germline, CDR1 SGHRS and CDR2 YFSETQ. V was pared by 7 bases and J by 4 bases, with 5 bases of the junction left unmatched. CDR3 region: CASQRQGGTGELFF. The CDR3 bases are TGCGCCAGCCAGCGACAGGGGGGCACCGGGGAGCTGTTTTTT.

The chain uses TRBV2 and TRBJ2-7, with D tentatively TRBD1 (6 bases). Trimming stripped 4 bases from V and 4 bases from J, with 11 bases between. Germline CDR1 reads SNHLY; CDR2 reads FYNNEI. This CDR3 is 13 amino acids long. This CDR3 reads CASSAQGIYEQYF. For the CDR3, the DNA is TGTGCCAGCAGTGCACAGGGAATTTACGAGCAGTACTTC.

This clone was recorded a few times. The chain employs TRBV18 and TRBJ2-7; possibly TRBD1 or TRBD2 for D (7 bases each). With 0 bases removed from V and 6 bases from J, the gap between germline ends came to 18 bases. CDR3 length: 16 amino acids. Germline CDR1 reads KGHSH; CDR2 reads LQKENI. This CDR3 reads CASSPPRQGGSAEQYF. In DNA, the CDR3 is TGTGCCAGCTCACCACCGCGTCAGGGGGGGTCAGCCGAGCAGTACTTC.

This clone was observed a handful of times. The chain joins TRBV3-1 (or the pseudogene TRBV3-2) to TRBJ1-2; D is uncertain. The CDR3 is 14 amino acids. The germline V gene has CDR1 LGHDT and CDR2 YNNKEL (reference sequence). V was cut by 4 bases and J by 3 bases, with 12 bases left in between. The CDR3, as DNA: TGTGCCAGCAGCCCGTCTGACAAGGACTATGGCTACACCTTC. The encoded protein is CASSPSDKDYGYTF.

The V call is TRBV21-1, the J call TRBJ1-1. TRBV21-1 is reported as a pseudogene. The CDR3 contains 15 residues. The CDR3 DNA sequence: TGTGCCAGCAGCAAACCGGGGGGCGTGAACACTGAAGCTTTCTTT. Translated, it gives CASSKPGGVNTEAFF.

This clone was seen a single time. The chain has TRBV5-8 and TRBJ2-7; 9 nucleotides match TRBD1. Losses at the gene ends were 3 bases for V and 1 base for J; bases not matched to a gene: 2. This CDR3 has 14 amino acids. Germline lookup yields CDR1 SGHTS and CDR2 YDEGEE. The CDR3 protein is CASSSGTGSYEQYF. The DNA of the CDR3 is TGTGCCAGCAGCTCCGGGACAGGGTCCTACGAGCAGTACTTC.

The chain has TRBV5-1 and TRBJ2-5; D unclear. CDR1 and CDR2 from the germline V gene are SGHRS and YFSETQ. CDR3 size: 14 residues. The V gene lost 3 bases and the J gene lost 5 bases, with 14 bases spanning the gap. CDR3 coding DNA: TGCGCCAGCAGCTCCAATCTCTGGTCGGAGACCCAGTACTTC. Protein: CASSSNLWSETQYF.

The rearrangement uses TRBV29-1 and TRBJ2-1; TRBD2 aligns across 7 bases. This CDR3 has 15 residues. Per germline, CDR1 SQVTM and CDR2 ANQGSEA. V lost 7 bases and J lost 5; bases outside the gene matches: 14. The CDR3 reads CSAQRGGSIHNEQFF. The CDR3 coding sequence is TGCAGCGCTCAGAGGGGCGGGAGTATACACAATGAGCAGTTCTTC.

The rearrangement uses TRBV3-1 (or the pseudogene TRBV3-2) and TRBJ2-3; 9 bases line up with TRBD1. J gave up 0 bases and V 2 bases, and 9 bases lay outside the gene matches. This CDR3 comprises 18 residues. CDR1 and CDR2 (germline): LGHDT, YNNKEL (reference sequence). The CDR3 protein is CASSQQPTGTGSTDTQYF. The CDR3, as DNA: TGTGCCAGCAGCCAACAGCCAACCGGGACAGGGAGCACAGATACGCAGTATTTT.

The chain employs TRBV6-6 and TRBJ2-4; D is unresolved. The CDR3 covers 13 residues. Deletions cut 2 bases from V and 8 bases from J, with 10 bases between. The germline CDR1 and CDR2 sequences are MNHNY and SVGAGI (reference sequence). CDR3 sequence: CASSYVNWDIQYF. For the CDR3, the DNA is TGTGCCAGCAGTTACGTGAATTGGGACATTCAGTACTTC.

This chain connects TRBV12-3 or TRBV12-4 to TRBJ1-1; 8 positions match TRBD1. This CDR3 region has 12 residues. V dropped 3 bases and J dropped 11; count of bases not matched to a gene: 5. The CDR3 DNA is TGTGCCAGCAGTTTTAACAGGGGGAGGGCTTTCTTT. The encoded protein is CASSFNRGRAFF.

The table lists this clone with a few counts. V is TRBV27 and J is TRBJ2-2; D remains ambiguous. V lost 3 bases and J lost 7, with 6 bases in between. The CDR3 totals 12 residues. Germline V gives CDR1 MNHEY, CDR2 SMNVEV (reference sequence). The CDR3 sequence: CASSFPGGELFF. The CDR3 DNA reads TGTGCCAGCAGTTTCCCGGGCGGGGAGCTGTTTTTT.

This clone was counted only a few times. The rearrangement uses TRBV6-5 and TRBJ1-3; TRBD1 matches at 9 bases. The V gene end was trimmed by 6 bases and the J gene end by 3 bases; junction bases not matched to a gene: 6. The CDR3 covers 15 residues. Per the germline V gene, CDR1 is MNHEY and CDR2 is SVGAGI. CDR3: CASRGQGNFGNTIYF. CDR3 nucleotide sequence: TGTGCCAGCAGGGGACAGGGAAACTTTGGAAACACCATATATTTT.

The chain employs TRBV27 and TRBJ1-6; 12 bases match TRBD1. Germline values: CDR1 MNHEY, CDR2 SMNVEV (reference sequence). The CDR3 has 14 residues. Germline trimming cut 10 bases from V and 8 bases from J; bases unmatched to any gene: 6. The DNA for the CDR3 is TGTGCCACCTCGGGACAGGGGGCCTATTCACCCCTCCACTTT. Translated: CATSGQGAYSPLHF.

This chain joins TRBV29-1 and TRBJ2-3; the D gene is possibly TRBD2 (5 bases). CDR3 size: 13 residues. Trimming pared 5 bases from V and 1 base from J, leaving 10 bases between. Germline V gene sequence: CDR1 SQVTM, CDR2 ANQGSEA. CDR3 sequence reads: CSVLSDRTDTQYF. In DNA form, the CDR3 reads TGCAGCGTTCTTAGCGACCGCACAGATACGCAGTATTTT.

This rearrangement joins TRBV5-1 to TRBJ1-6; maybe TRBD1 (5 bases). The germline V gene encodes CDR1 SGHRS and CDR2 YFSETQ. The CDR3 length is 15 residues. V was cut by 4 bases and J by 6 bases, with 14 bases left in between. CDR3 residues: CASSQAGMTNSPLHF. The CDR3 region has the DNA TGCGCCAGCAGCCAAGCAGGGATGACTAATTCACCCCTCCACTTT.

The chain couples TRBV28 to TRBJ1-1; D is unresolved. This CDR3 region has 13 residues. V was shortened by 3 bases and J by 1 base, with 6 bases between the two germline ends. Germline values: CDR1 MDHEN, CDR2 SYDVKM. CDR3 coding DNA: TGTGCCAGCAGTTTGAAACAGAACACTGAAGCTTTCTTT. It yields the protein CASSLKQNTEAFF.